This T cell receptor (beta chain) was sequenced during a study of blood T cell repertoires in COVID-19 (dated by TCRdb to the early 2020s). General notes on the study: The collaborator samples originated in the United States, Italy and Spain and spanned the acute and convalescent phases of COVID-19. The material from the prospective study consisted of cDNA or gDNA derived from T cells, B-cell-depleted T cells, or PBMCs. The dataset comprised deeply sampled blood TCRbeta repertoires from subjects exposed to, actively infected with, or recovered from COVID-19. The repertoires were made available in a free public database intended to serve as a resource for research on the immune response to SARS-CoV-2. Samples came from the ongoing ImmuneRACE study (first 160 participants) plus 1,254 subjects from 6 global collaborators. A de-identified subject ID, COVID-19 status, age in years and sex were almost always included in the sample metadata. HLA class I and class II types, where available, came from metadata supplied by the sample provider rather than from assay-based typing. The research as a whole found: The quantity of clinical and demographic metadata differed by source and by participant and was supplied without curation.

Whole blood was collected in K2EDTA tubes by collaborating institutions according to the institutions' own protocols. For TCRbeta analysis, collaborators shipped samples as frozen whole blood, isolated PBMCs, or DNA extracted from either of those sample types. A remark on this clone: This receptor's antigen is unknown. Base qualities are not at hand, and no much larger clone is one base apart.

The immunoSEQ Assay, a bias-controlled multiplex PCR, was used to amplify TCRbeta CDR3 regions from genomic DNA. Concerning the study's data processing: Within the assay, amplification of reference gene primers was used to estimate how many nucleated cells each sample contained. To quantify the absolute abundance of each unique TCRbeta CDR3 rearrangement, sequence reads were collapsed and filtered. For each sample, productive Simpson clonality was calculated by taking the square root of Simpson's diversity index across productive rearrangements. The source is immuneACCESS, and TCRdb retained only in-frame sequences with V and J called. Part of the clones is not carried over; for the studies checked, unresolved V genes explain less than half of this, and the remainder is unexplained. The V and J calls and clone size come from that table; D and trimming were worked out from the DNA. The sample table holds about 280,000 clones, of which approximately 85% were seen once. 4.5% to 6% of the sample comes from the top ten.

The material sequenced was peripheral blood. The receptor was isolated from a middle-aged man with active or convalescent COVID-19.

The DNA sequence reads TGTGCCAGCAGTTCTTACAGGGCGAAAAGCCCCTACGAGCAGTACTTC. This codes for CASSSYRAKSPYEQYF. The chain employs TRBV6-5 and TRBJ2-7, with a tentative D gene TRBD1 over 6 matching bases. The CDR3 measures 16 amino acids from cysteine to phenylalanine. Only the CDR3 portion is preserved as DNA: 48 bases, with reading frame beginning at the first base. Via the germline V gene, CDR1 is MNHEY and CDR2 SVGAGI. V is shortened by 4 bases, J by 2 bases, and the region joining them spans 18 bases.